This T cell receptor (beta chain) appears in the sequencing data of a study of blood T cell repertoires in COVID-19. Authors' analysis steps: Estimation of nucleated cell counts was performed using reference gene primer amplification. Only in-frame clones appear in the TCRdb table, and some are missing; sequencing was by immunoSEQ multiplex PCR. D and trimming come from the DNA, and the V and J calls and clone size come from that table. The data hold approximately 63,000 clones, with 91% observed a single time. The V end was cut by 2 bases, the J end by 1 base, with 6 bases between. Looked up from germline, CDR1 is MNHEY and CDR2 is SMNVEV (reference sequence). The CDR3 is 14 residues long.

The V call is TRBV27, the J call TRBJ2-4; D is possibly TRBD2 (6 bases). The sample was peripheral blood. This clonotype was sampled from a human donor in a cohort sampled during active COVID-19. CDR3 DNA: TGTGCCAGCAGTTTACGGGGGGCCAAAAACATTCAGTACTTC. As protein: CASSLRGAKNIQYF.